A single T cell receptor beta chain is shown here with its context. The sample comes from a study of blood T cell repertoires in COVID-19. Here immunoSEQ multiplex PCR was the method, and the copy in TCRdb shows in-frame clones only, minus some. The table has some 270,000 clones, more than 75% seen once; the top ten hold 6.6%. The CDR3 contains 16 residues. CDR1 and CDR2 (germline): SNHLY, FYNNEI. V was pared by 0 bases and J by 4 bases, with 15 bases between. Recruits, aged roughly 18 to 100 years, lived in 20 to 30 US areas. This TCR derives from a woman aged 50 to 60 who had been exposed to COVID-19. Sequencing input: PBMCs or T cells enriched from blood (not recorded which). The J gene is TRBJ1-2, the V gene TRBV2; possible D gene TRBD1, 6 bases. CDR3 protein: CASSEARGGGFYGYTF. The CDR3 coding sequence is TGTGCCAGCAGTGAAGCGCGGGGGGGCGGATTCTATGGCTACACCTTC.